These 21 T cell receptor beta chains came from one sample sequenced in a study of memory CD4+ T cells and cytomegalovirus serostatus. The sort gate was single viable CD3+CD4+CD8-CD45RO+ cells for memory CD4+ T cells. Data came from immunoSEQ multiplex PCR; TCRdb stores just in-frame clones and leaves some out. This table holds under 45,000 clones, roughly four fifths found once. Sequenced sample: memory CD4+ T cells from blood. The origin of the receptors is an adult in good health and CMV-seronegative.

The chain links TRBV4-1 to TRBJ2-1, with 7 bases matching TRBD1. The germline V gene has CDR1 MGHRA and CDR2 YSYEKL. The junction had 21 bases not matched to a gene; V was cut back by 4 bases and J by 0 bases. This CDR3 region has 21 residues. The CDR3 coding sequence is TGCGCCAGCAGCCTGCGGACAGGTCCAAGTGATTTGTGGAGCTCCTACAATGAGCAGTTCTTC. This codes for CASSLRTGPSDLWSSYNEQFF.

This clone is medium-sized. The chain has TRBV4-1 and TRBJ1-5; D is undetermined. Germline CDR1 and CDR2: MGHRA and YSYEKL. CDR3 length: 18 residues. The V gene lost 0 bases and the J gene lost 5 bases, with 20 bases spanning the gap. CDR3 in amino acids: CASSQDLSTLGFDQPQHF. The CDR3 DNA reads TGCGCCAGCAGCCAAGATCTCTCAACTTTAGGGTTTGATCAGCCCCAGCATTTT.

This clone is a singleton in its sample. The rearrangement joins TRBV7-2 to TRBJ2-1; 12 bases line up with TRBD2. CDR3 length equals 15 residues. With 7 bases clipped from V and 8 bases from J, the junction kept 9 bases outside the gene matches. Germline CDR1 reads SGHTA; CDR2 reads FQGNSA. The CDR3 sequence: CASNPRLAGVYEQFF. CDR3 DNA: TGTGCCAGCAACCCGAGACTAGCGGGAGTCTATGAGCAGTTCTTC.

This clone showed up just once. The chain is built from TRBV28 and TRBJ1-5, with no clear D. Trimming left V 2 bases short and J 4 bases short, with 9 bases between. Germline CDR1 and CDR2: MDHEN and SYDVKM. The CDR3 has 14 amino acids. DNA for the CDR3: TGTGCCAGCAGTTTAAGGCCAGAGAATCAGCCCCAGCATTTT. Its translation is CASSLRPENQPQHF.

The chain uses TRBV6-1 and TRBJ1-5; D not certain. Per germline, CDR1 MNHNS and CDR2 SASEGT. The CDR3 contains 15 residues. The germline V and J ends were trimmed by 2 bases and 6 bases, with 14 bases remaining between them. Here the CDR3 reads CASSESVVVRQPQHF. CDR3 sequence (DNA): TGTGCCAGCAGTGAATCGGTTGTGGTTCGTCAGCCCCAGCATTTT.

The genes are TRBV19 and TRBJ2-2; D is ambiguous. Germline values: CDR1 LNHDA, CDR2 SQIVND (reference sequence). V gave up 5 bases and J gave up 3 bases, with 13 bases separating them. The CDR3 is 15 residues long. CDR3 in DNA: TGTGCCAGTAGTGTCCCCCCTGATTACACCGGGGAGCTGTTTTTT. Encoded protein: CASSVPPDYTGELFF.

This rearrangement joins TRBV7-8 to TRBJ2-1; 11 bases are a match to TRBD1. Germline values: CDR1 SGHVS, CDR2 FQNEAQ. J gave up 9 bases and V 1 base, and 8 bases lay outside the gene matches. This CDR3 contains 16 residues. CDR3 nucleotides: TGTGCCAGCAGCTTAGATTTGGACAGGGGGCGGAGTGAGCAGTTCTTC. The encoded protein is CASSLDLDRGRSEQFF. Drawing the rest from reference TRBV7-8 and TRBJ2-1, the complete variable domain is GAGVSQSPRYKVAKRGQDVALRCDPISGHVSLFWYQQALGQGPEFLTYFQNEAQLDKSGLPSDRFFAERPEGSVSTLKIQRTQQEDSAVYLCASSLDLDRGRSEQFFGPGTRLTVL.

The chain uses TRBV7-9 and TRBJ2-7, with 10 bases matching TRBD1. CDR1 is SEHNR and CDR2 is FQNEAQ in the germline V gene (reference sequence). The CDR3 loop spans 14 amino acids. V dropped 5 bases and J dropped 6; count of bases not matched to a gene: 7. Written as DNA, the CDR3 is TGTGCCAGCAGCGAGTCCGGGACAGGGGTCGAGCAGTACTTC. Its translation is CASSESGTGVEQYF.

The J gene is TRBJ1-4, the V gene TRBV5-6; D call uncertain. The germline V and J ends were trimmed by 1 base and 5 bases, with 12 bases remaining between them. This CDR3 is 15 amino acids long. Germline V lookup: CDR1 SGHDT, CDR2 YYEEEE. The DNA of the CDR3 is TGTGCCAGCAGCTTGTGGTCCCGGAGAAATGAAAAACTGTTTTTT. It translates to CASSLWSRRNEKLFF.

The gene calls are TRBV7-8 and TRBJ2-7, with 12 bases matching TRBD2. From germline, CDR1 is SGHVS and CDR2 FQNEAQ. Losses at the gene ends were 5 bases for V and 3 bases for J; bases not matched to a gene: 8. This CDR3 spans 16 amino acids. CDR3 nucleotide sequence: TGTGCCAGCAGCCCTTACCGACTAGCGGGGGACTACGAGCAGTACTTC. Protein: CASSPYRLAGDYEQYF.

V usage is TRBV7-2 and J usage is TRBJ2-1; TRBD1 or TRBD2 may be the D gene (5 bases each). The germline gives CDR1 SGHTA, CDR2 FQGNSA. This CDR3 is built from 10 residues. V dropped 10 bases and J dropped 8 bases, with 9 bases sitting between them. CDR3 residues: CATGRDEQFF. CDR3 bases: TGTGCCACGGGGCGCGATGAGCAGTTCTTC.

A single count supports this clone. The chain links TRBV5-6 to TRBJ1-4; 9 nucleotides line up with TRBD1. V dropped 4 bases and J dropped 8; count of bases not matched to a gene: 9. Germline CDR1 reads SGHDT; CDR2 reads YYEEEE. This CDR3 is built from 15 residues. DNA of the CDR3: TGTGCCAGCAGCCCATGGGACAGGGAGGGAGAAAAACTGTTTTTT. Amino acids: CASSPWDREGEKLFF.

This chain connects TRBV28 to TRBJ1-2; no clear D. The CDR3 has 12 amino acids. The V end lost 4 bases, the J end lost 6 bases, and 9 bases lay between the germline ends. From germline, CDR1 is MDHEN and CDR2 SYDVKM. The CDR3 DNA sequence: TGTGCCAGCAGTTCACTCCAAGATGGCTACACCTTC. This codes for CASSSLQDGYTF.

The CDR3 loop reads CASSDTGENTGELFF. The CDR3 DNA reads TGTGCCAGCAGCGACACCGGGGAAAACACCGGGGAGCTGTTTTTT. The chain combines TRBV4-2 with TRBJ2-2; weak D call: TRBD2 (5 bases). The CDR3 sequence is 15 residues long. The germline V gene encodes CDR1 LGHNA and CDR2 YNFKEQ. V was pared by 5 bases and J by 2 bases, with 12 bases between.

This clone was seen only a few times. The V gene is TRBV7-2, the J gene TRBJ2-4; a possible D gene is TRBD2 (5 bases). Germline assignment: CDR1 SGHTA and CDR2 FQGNSA. V was shortened by 2 bases and J by 5 bases, with 10 bases between the two germline ends. The CDR3 covers 14 residues. CDR3 loop: CASSLTGNENIQYF. The CDR3 DNA is TGTGCCAGCAGCTTAACGGGAAATGAAAACATTCAGTACTTC.

The chain is built from TRBV10-3 and TRBJ2-7; the match to TRBD2 covers 7 bases. The ends lost 3 bases at V and 7 bases at J; junction bases unmatched: 12. Germline assignment: CDR1 ENHRY and CDR2 SYGVKD. The CDR3 consists of 15 residues. The CDR3 region is CAISDSTPTRGEQYF. CDR3 sequence (DNA): TGTGCCATCAGTGACTCGACCCCGACGCGGGGGGAGCAGTACTTC.

This chain links TRBV7-2 with TRBJ2-2; D is unresolved. The CDR3 totals 13 residues. Germline CDR1 SGHTA, CDR2 FQGNSA. The V gene lost 5 bases and the J gene lost 5 bases, with 9 bases spanning the gap. The CDR3 DNA follows: TGTGCCAGCAGCGCCGTAACAACCGGGGAGCTGTTTTTT. This encodes CASSAVTTGELFF.

J is TRBJ2-6 and V is TRBV5-1; D ambiguous. Between the trimmed V and J ends, which lost 4 bases and 0 bases, there was a span of 5 bases. This CDR3 spans 14 amino acids. Germline V lookup: CDR1 SGHRS, CDR2 YFSETQ. CDR3 coding DNA: TGCGCCAGCAGCCAAGACTCTGGGGCCAACGTCCTGACTTTC. Protein product: CASSQDSGANVLTF.

This chain uses TRBV28 with TRBJ2-6, with D tentatively TRBD1 or TRBD2 (5 bases each). The V and J ends lost 6 bases and 4 bases respectively, with 22 bases between them. CDR1 is MDHEN, CDR2 SYDVKM, per germline. This CDR3 is built from 18 residues. CDR3 sequence (DNA): TGTGCCAGCAGACCGGACACCGGGGCGTTCTCAGGGGCCAACGTCCTGACTTTC. This encodes CASRPDTGAFSGANVLTF.

V and J are TRBV29-1 and TRBJ1-1, with D perhaps matching TRBD1 (5 bases). The CDR3 loop spans 14 amino acids. V lost 6 bases to trimming and J lost 1 base, with 15 bases between them. Germline CDR1 is SQVTM and CDR2 is ANQGSEA. This CDR3 is CSVLGDHENTEAFF. As DNA, the CDR3 is TGCAGCGTGTTAGGGGACCATGAGAACACTGAAGCTTTCTTT.

A note on this clone: The same CDR3 is also encoded by other DNA sequences in this sample. V is TRBV30 and J is TRBJ1-2, with TRBD1 matching over 8 bases. The V gene end was trimmed by 2 bases and the J gene end by 4 bases; junction bases not matched to a gene: 3. Germline V lookup: CDR1 GTSNPN, CDR2 SVGIG (reference sequence). This CDR3 comprises 13 residues. CDR3 sequence: CAWSRDRPYGYTF. Here the CDR3 DNA reads TGTGCCTGGAGTAGGGACAGGCCCTATGGCTACACCTTC.